One and the same sample provided the 26 T cell receptor beta chains below, sequenced in a study of tumor-infiltrating lymphocytes in primary liver carcinoma. Blood RNA came from unsorted whole blood; germline DNA was also extracted. Synthesis of TCR beta cDNA was carried out from 500 ng total RNA with a constant-region primer. Researchers made the TCR beta libraries by running three nested multiplex PCR rounds with slightly modified ARM-PCR. In the first two PCR rounds, TRBV1-TRBV30 forward primers were paired with a C-beta reverse primer, and each round lasted about 9 cycles. TCRdb redid the calling of the multiplex PCR reads with MiXCR, one entry per CDR3 protein. The sample contains about 320,000 distinct CDR3 sequences, about 60% of which appear only once. The sequenced sample consisted of peripheral blood. The receptors come from a man aged 35 to 55 with primary liver carcinoma and hepatitis B virus infection.

The J gene is TRBJ2-2, the V gene TRBV6-2 or TRBV6-3; 8 nucleotides agree with TRBD2. With 6 bases clipped from V and 3 bases from J, the junction kept 6 bases outside the gene matches. The CDR3 extends over 15 amino acids. The V gene's germline CDR1 is MNHEY and CDR2 SVGEGT. The CDR3 DNA sequence: TGTGCCAGCAGATACGAAGCGGGAGACACCGGGGAGCTGTTTTTT. Translation: CASRYEAGDTGELFF.

Only a few counts were recorded for this clonotype. A junction end diverges from the germline sequence, so it may reflect a read error. The chain combines TRBV11-2 with TRBJ1-2; no clear D gene. The germline CDR1 and CDR2 sequences are SGHAT and FQNNGV. This CDR3 region has 12 residues. The CDR3 DNA sequence: TGTGCCAGTAGCTTAGATGGGGTTGACTACACCTTC. Protein product: CASSLDGVDYTF.

This clonotype was recorded only once. Possible read error: a much larger clone is one base away. Since the CDR3 does not end with the conserved phenylalanine or tryptophan, this likely comes from a read error. This chain connects TRBV6-6 to TRBJ2-7; the match to TRBD2 covers 8 bases. V was clipped by 2 bases and J by 6 bases; unmatched bases: 9. Germline CDR1 is MNHNY and CDR2 is SVGAGI (reference sequence). The CDR3 loop spans 15 amino acids. Here the CDR3 DNA reads TGTGCCAGCAGTTACCCGGGACTAGGAGGGATCGAGCAGTACCTC. Translated, it gives CASSYPGLGGIEQYL.

J is TRBJ1-1 and V is TRBV19; D might be TRBD1 (6 bases). Germline V gene sequence: CDR1 LNHDA, CDR2 SQIVND (reference sequence). The V end lost 7 bases, the J end lost 4 bases, and 22 bases lay between the germline ends. The CDR3 is 16 amino acids. In DNA, the CDR3 is TGTGCCAGTAATCAACCCGGGGGGCGCTTTTTCACTGAAGCTTTCTTT. Amino acid sequence: CASNQPGGRFFTEAFF.

This clonotype was seen many times. This chain uses TRBV4-3 with TRBJ2-7; D might be TRBD1 (6 bases). This CDR3 has 14 residues. Trimming took off 2 bases at V and 1 base at J, with 9 bases between the two ends. Germline assignment: CDR1 LGHNA and CDR2 YSLEER. CDR3 sequence: CASSQITGSYEQYF. CDR3 bases: TGCGCCAGCAGCCAAATAACAGGGTCCTACGAGCAGTACTTC.

About this clonotype: One end of the junction varies from germline; a read error may be responsible. The chain uses TRBV11-2 and TRBJ2-1, with 10 bases identical to TRBD2. The CDR3 is 14 amino acids. CDR1 SGHAT and CDR2 FQNNGV come from the germline V gene. In DNA form, the CDR3 reads TGTGCCAGTAGCTCACCAGCGGGAGGGCTCAGGCAGTTCTTC. Its translation: CASSSPAGGLRQFF.

This clonotype was detected many times. The chain combines TRBV29-1 with TRBJ2-5; D is uncertain. Per the germline V gene, CDR1 is SQVTM and CDR2 is ANQGSEA. CDR3 length: 12 amino acids. V dropped 4 bases and J dropped 2 bases, with 8 bases sitting between them. The CDR3 nucleotides read TGCAGCGTTGTAGACGATCAAGAGACCCAGTACTTC. This sequence encodes CSVVDDQETQYF. Full variable domain (outside the CDR3, taken from reference TRBV29-1 and TRBJ2-5): SAVISQKPSRDICQRGTSLTIQCQVDSQVTMMFWYRQQPGQSLTLIATANQGSEATYESGFVIDKFPISRPNLTFSTLTVSNMSPEDSSIYLCSVVDDQETQYFGPGTRLLVL.

This clonotype was detected ten times or more. This rearrangement joins TRBV12-5 to TRBJ2-5; the D gene is possibly TRBD2 (6 bases). The CDR3 is 13 amino acids. Germline lookup yields CDR1 LGHNT and CDR2 FRNRAP. Trimming shortened V by 3 bases and J by 7 bases, and 12 bases separated the two germline ends. Written as DNA, the CDR3 is TGTGCTAGTGGTTTCGGGACTCCAGGGACCCAGTACTTC. Translated, it gives CASGFGTPGTQYF.

This clonotype was detected ten times or more. The chain carries TRBV12-3 or TRBV12-4 and TRBJ2-1, with TRBD2 matching over 13 bases. The CDR3 sequence is 15 residues long. The J segment lost 10 bases and the V segment lost 5 bases, leaving 8 bases of the junction unmatched. The CDR3 region is CASSPTSGRAGEQFF. The CDR3 nucleotides are TGTGCCAGCAGTCCAACTAGCGGGAGGGCCGGGGAGCAGTTCTTC.

Notes on this clonotype: A junction end diverges from the germline sequence, so it may reflect a read error. The chain uses TRBV20-1 and TRBJ2-3, with D maybe TRBD2 (5 bases). This CDR3 has 12 residues. Per the germline V gene, CDR1 is DFQATT and CDR2 is SNEGSKA (reference sequence). The CDR3 protein is CSVRLSADTQYF. Written as DNA, the CDR3 is TGCAGTGTTAGACTTAGCGCAGATACGCAGTATTTT.

Regarding this clonotype: At one end, the junction sequence differs from germline, possibly due to a read error. The rearrangement joins TRBV11-2 to TRBJ2-1; D gene unclear. The CDR3 length is 12 residues. Germline loops: CDR1 SGHAT, CDR2 FQNNGV. In DNA form, the CDR3 reads TGTGCCATCAGCCCAGTACGACCAGAGCAGTTCTTC. Encoded protein: CAISPVRPEQFF.

Concerning this clonotype: In this CDR3 the conserved last residue, phenylalanine or tryptophan, is missing, so a read error is likely. The chain couples TRBV11-3 to TRBJ2-1; D ambiguous. This CDR3 has 13 amino acids. Looked up from germline, CDR1 is SGHNT and CDR2 is YENEEA. The CDR3 sequence is CASGLSGVDEQFS. The CDR3 bases are TGTGCCAGCGGCTTATCAGGAGTCGATGAGCAGTTCTCC.

The chain combines TRBV14 with TRBJ1-2; 8 bases fit TRBD1. The ends lost 1 base at V and 7 bases at J; junction bases unmatched: 8. This CDR3 has 15 residues. CDR1 is SGHDN, CDR2 FVKESK, per germline. In DNA form, the CDR3 reads TGTGCCAGCAGCCAAGTCGGATCCAGGGGGCTTGGCTACACCTTC. It translates to CASSQVGSRGLGYTF.

There are many counts of this clonotype. The chain recombines TRBV6-5 with TRBJ1-4; D perhaps matches TRBD1 (6 bases). CDR3 size: 13 residues. V was shortened by 6 bases and J by 7 bases, with 12 bases between the two germline ends. Looked up from germline, CDR1 is MNHEY and CDR2 is SVGAGI. This CDR3 reads CASSRETGEKLFF. The CDR3 region has the DNA TGTGCCAGCAGCCGCGAGACAGGTGAAAAACTGTTTTTT.

The chain recombines TRBV5-1 with TRBJ2-5; a weak D match, TRBD1 (5 bases). The CDR3 covers 16 residues. V was shortened by 4 bases and J by 1 base, with 17 bases between the two germline ends. Germline CDR1 and CDR2: SGHRS and YFSETQ. Written as DNA, the CDR3 is TGCGCCAGCAGCCCGGAACCCACAGGACCCCAAGAGACCCAGTACTTC. It translates to CASSPEPTGPQETQYF. Variable domain in full (rest from reference TRBV5-1 and TRBJ2-5): KAGVTQTPRYLIKTRGQQVTLSCSPISGHRSVSWYQQTPGQGLQFLFEYFSETQRNKGNFPGRFSGRQFSNSRSEMNVSTLELGDSALYLCASSPEPTGPQETQYFGPGTRLLVL.

This chain joins TRBV29-1 and TRBJ2-2; D gene ambiguous. Germline V CDR1 and CDR2: SQVTM, ANQGSEA. The V end lost 4 bases, the J end lost 3 bases, and 15 bases lay between the germline ends. The CDR3 length is 15 residues. The chain's CDR3 is CSVVGGELDTGELFF. In nucleotides, the CDR3 is TGCAGCGTTGTAGGTGGGGAATTGGACACCGGGGAGCTGTTTTTT.

This clonotype was counted only a few times. The chain recombines TRBV28 with TRBJ2-3; D possibly matches TRBD1 or TRBD2 (5 bases each). This CDR3 is built from 13 residues. Germline CDR1 reads MDHEN; CDR2 reads SYDVKM. V gave up 6 bases and J gave up 4 bases, with 11 bases separating them. This CDR3 reads CASSSVGADTQYF. Written as DNA, the CDR3 is TGTGCCAGCAGCAGTGTGGGGGCAGATACGCAGTATTTT. Drawing the rest from reference TRBV28 and TRBJ2-3, the complete variable domain is DVKVTQSSRYLVKRTGEKVFLECVQDMDHENMFWYRQDPGLGLRLIYFSYDVKMKEKGDIPEGYSVSREKKERFSLILESASTNQTSMYLCASSSVGADTQYFGPGTRLTVL.

A word on this clonotype: A much larger clone sits a single nucleotide away, making a read error possible. The chain uses TRBV4-2 and TRBJ1-2; D perhaps matches TRBD1 (6 bases). The germline CDR1 and CDR2 sequences are LGHNA and YNFKEQ. V lost 3 bases, J lost 8 bases, and 19 bases lay in between. The CDR3 runs to 15 residues. The CDR3 DNA reads TGTGCCAGCAGCCAGGCTGACAGGTCAACTAGGGGCTACACCTTC. It translates to CASSQADRSTRGYTF.

The table lists this clonotype with a count of one. A single base separates this from a much larger clone, so it may be a read error. V and J are TRBV5-1 and TRBJ2-3; 7 nucleotides align to TRBD1. V shed 6 bases and J 5 bases; nucleotides not matched to a gene: 9. The germline V gene has CDR1 SGHRS and CDR2 YFSETQ. The CDR3 sequence is 14 residues long. CDR3 sequence: CASTPTGPGDTQYF. The CDR3 coding sequence is TGCGCCAGCACCCCGACAGGGCCGGGAGATACGCAGTATTTT.

V is TRBV5-6 and J is TRBJ2-3; 13 nucleotides line up with TRBD2. Germline lookup yields CDR1 SGHDT and CDR2 YYEEEE. V lost 6 bases, J lost 1 base, and 11 bases stayed unmatched. This CDR3 has 18 residues. CDR3 DNA: TGTGCCAGCAACACGTGGACTAGCGGGAGAAAGGGCACAGATACGCAGTATTTT. Translating it yields CASNTWTSGRKGTDTQYF.

This clonotype was seen many times. J is TRBJ2-1 and V is TRBV6-6; D is undetermined. Between the trimmed V and J ends, which lost 7 bases and 4 bases, there was a span of 5 bases. Germline V gene lookup returns CDR1 MNHNY and CDR2 SVGAGI (reference sequence). The CDR3 is made up of 11 amino acids. The CDR3 sequence is CASTDYNEQFF. The CDR3 bases are TGTGCCAGCACGGATTACAATGAGCAGTTCTTC.

The chain joins TRBV12-5 to TRBJ2-3, with 11 nucleotides matching TRBD2. Germline CDR1 and CDR2: LGHNT and FRNRAP. This CDR3 contains 15 residues. With V trimmed by 6 bases and J by 8 bases, 10 bases remained unmatched. The CDR3 sequence is CASGTELAGAGTQYF. The CDR3 DNA follows: TGTGCTAGTGGAACCGAACTAGCGGGAGCAGGTACGCAGTATTTT.

With respect to this clonotype: Being one base from a much bigger clone, this may be a read error. V is TRBV5-8 and J is TRBJ2-6, with unresolved D. This CDR3 comprises 15 residues. The germline CDR1 and CDR2 sequences are SGHTS and YDEGEE. CDR3 nucleotides: TGTGTCAGCAGCTCCCGGCGGACTGGGGCCAACGTCCTGACTTTC. Its protein is CVSSSRRTGANVLTF.

Comments on this clonotype: Given a much more abundant clone one base away, this may be a read error. This chain joins TRBV4-1 and TRBJ2-3; 7 bases align to TRBD1. The V and J ends lost 4 bases and 4 bases, in that order; junction bases with no gene match: 5. In germline, CDR1 is MGHRA, CDR2 YSYEKL. The CDR3 length is 14 residues. CDR3 bases: TGCGCCAGCAGCCCAAGAACAGGGGCAGATACGCAGTATTTT. It specifies CASSPRTGADTQYF.

As to this clonotype: This clone may be a read error of a much larger clone one base away. The chain joins TRBV6-1 to TRBJ2-5; the D gene is possibly TRBD2 (6 bases). V gave up 4 bases and J gave up 4 bases, with 16 bases separating them. The CDR3 is 15 residues long. CDR1 and CDR2 (germline): MNHNS, SASEGT. CDR3 sequence reads: CASSVVGGGRETQYF. Here the CDR3 DNA reads TGTGCCAGCAGTGTCGTCGGGGGAGGTAGAGAGACCCAGTACTTC.

The chain links TRBV6-1 to TRBJ2-2, with D perhaps TRBD2 (6 bases). Looked up from germline, CDR1 is MNHNS and CDR2 is SASEGT. The V end lost 3 bases, the J end lost 0 bases, and 8 bases lay between the germline ends. The CDR3 loop spans 15 amino acids. The CDR3, as DNA: TGTGCCAGCAGTGAGGGCGGGGCGAACACCGGGGAGCTGTTTTTT. Translated: CASSEGGANTGELFF.